The rows below give T cell receptor beta chains drawn from one sample of a study of T cells in Graves' hyperthyroidism and ophthalmopathy. A single record per CDR3 protein comes from TCRdb applying MiXCR to the multiplex PCR reads. The sample has 40,000 to 65,000 distinct CDR3 sequences; 48% are singletons. Specimen: blood. The receptors were gathered from a woman between 45 and 60 years old with Graves' ophthalmopathy. Both conserved end residues are part of each CDR3. A D gene is named only where the DNA matches it firmly. For some rows the clone size is stated as once, few or many, or as a class when expanded; others skip it.

NA,many,TRBV20-1,TRBJ2-2,CSARQGGNTGELFF,TGCAGTGCCCGGCAAGGGGGGAACACCGGGGAGCTGTTTTTT
NA,NA,TRBV20-1,TRBJ1-2,CSATGIFGYTF,TGCAGTGCTACAGGGATCTTTGGCTACACCTTC
TRBD2,NA,TRBV2,TRBJ2-7,CAARQTSGRPSYEQYF,TGTGCCGCAAGACAGACTAGCGGGAGGCCCTCCTACGAGCAGTACTTC
TRBD2,NA,TRBV10-1,TRBJ2-3,CASSESVTSGGEGTDTQYF,TGCGCCAGCAGTGAGTCGGTGACTAGCGGGGGGGAAGGCACAGATACGCAGTATTTT
NA,many,TRBV12-3/TRBV12-4,TRBJ1-2,CASTLGGLGYTF,TGTGCCAGCACCTTGGGGGGGCTTGGCTACACCTTC
NA,NA,TRBV28,TRBJ2-7,CASSRDSEQYF,TGTGCCAGCAGCAGAGACAGCGAGCAGTACTTC
NA,NA,TRBV7-9,TRBJ2-5,CTSSTTGVRRGETQYF,TGTACCAGCAGCACCACGGGGGTGAGGAGGGGAGAGACCCAGTACTTC
NA,NA,TRBV7-9,TRBJ2-7,CASSLVQADSYEQYF,TGTGCCAGCAGCTTGGTCCAAGCGGACTCCTACGAGCAGTACTTC
NA,NA,TRBV19,TRBJ2-5,CASSHLTESVTQYF,TGTGCCAGTAGTCACTTGACAGAGTCTGTGACCCAGTACTTC
NA,NA,TRBV6-2/TRBV6-3,TRBJ2-7,CASSYWGPAYEQYF,TGTGCCAGCAGTTACTGGGGTCCCGCCTACGAGCAGTACTTC
TRBD1,medium-sized,TRBV29-1,TRBJ1-4,CSGGRTGSDEKLFF,TGCAGCGGGGGAAGGACAGGATCCGATGAAAAACTGTTTTTT
NA,NA,TRBV10-3,TRBJ2-7,CAITDTTYEQYF,TGTGCCATCACCGACACGACCTACGAGCAGTACTTC
NA,few,TRBV10-1,TRBJ2-5,CASSERSDEETQYF,TGCGCCAGCAGTGAAAGGTCCGACGAAGAGACCCAGTACTTC
NA,many,TRBV5-8,TRBJ1-2,CASSLARVVGYTF,TGTGCCAGCAGCTTGGCCAGGGTTGTTGGCTACACCTTC
NA,many,TRBV6-1,TRBJ1-5,CASRYSFNQPQHF,TGTGCCAGCAGATACAGCTTCAATCAGCCCCAGCATTTT
NA,few,TRBV20-1,TRBJ2-5,CSARDQDF,TGCAGTGCTAGAGACCAGGACTTC
NA,many,TRBV9,TRBJ2-3,CASSVASLSADTQYF,TGTGCCAGCAGCGTAGCTAGTTTGTCCGCAGATACGCAGTATTTT
TRBD1,NA,TRBV20-1,TRBJ2-1,CSASTLQGTSYEQFF,TGCAGTGCTAGTACCCTACAGGGGACCTCCTACGAGCAGTTCTTC
TRBD1,NA,TRBV10-3,TRBJ2-7,CASGGSGTGAEQYF,TGTGCCTCGGGGGGCTCCGGGACAGGGGCCGAGCAGTACTTC
NA,NA,TRBV15,TRBJ1-2,CATSTFPRGAGYGYTF,TGTGCCACCAGCACCTTTCCAAGGGGGGCAGGTTATGGCTACACCTTC
TRBD2,many,TRBV19,TRBJ2-3,CASSIRAAGEMTDTQYF,TGTGCCAGTAGTATCCGCGCGGCGGGAGAAATGACGGATACGCAGTATTTT
NA,medium-sized,TRBV7-9,TRBJ1-5,CASSLADQPQHF,TGTGCCAGCAGCTTAGCGGATCAGCCCCAGCATTTT
NA,many,TRBV2,TRBJ1-6,CASSTIGGNYNSPLHF,TGTGCCAGCAGCACGATTGGAGGGAACTATAATTCACCCCTCCACTTT
NA,many,TRBV11-2,TRBJ2-1,CASSLVTSSYNEQFF,TGTGCCAGCAGCTTAGTCACGAGCTCCTACAATGAGCAGTTCTTC
TRBD2,NA,TRBV12-3/TRBV12-4,TRBJ2-5,CASSDLAGVRKTQYF,TGTGCCAGCAGTGACCTAGCGGGAGTGAGGAAGACCCAGTACTTC
NA,NA,TRBV20-1,TRBJ1-6,CSAREIRGDRDNSPLHF,TGCAGTGCTAGGGAGATTAGGGGAGATCGGGATAATTCACCCCTCCACTTT